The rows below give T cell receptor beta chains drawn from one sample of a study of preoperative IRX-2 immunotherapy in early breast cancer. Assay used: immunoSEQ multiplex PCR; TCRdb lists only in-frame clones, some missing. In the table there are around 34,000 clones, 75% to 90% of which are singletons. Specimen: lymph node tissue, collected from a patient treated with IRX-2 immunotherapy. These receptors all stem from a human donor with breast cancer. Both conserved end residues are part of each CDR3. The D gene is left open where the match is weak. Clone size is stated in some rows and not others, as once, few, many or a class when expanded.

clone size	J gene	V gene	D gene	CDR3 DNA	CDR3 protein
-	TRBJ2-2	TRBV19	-	TGTGCCAGTAGCGGACTGGGCGCCGGGGAGCTGTTTTTT	CASSGLGAGELFF
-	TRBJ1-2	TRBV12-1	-	TGTGCCAGCAGCTTACAAGGACGGATCTATGGCTACACCTTC	CASSLQGRIYGYTF
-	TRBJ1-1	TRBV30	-	TGTGCCTGGATAGGGATCGGGAACACTGAAGCTTTCTTT	CAWIGIGNTEAFF
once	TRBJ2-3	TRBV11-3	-	TGTGCCAGCAGCTCCTCCGGGACTTTCACAGATACGCAGTATTTT	CASSSSGTFTDTQYF
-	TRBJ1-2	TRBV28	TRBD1	TGTGCCAGCAGTTTAGGACAGGGTGTATTGGGCTACACCTTC	CASSLGQGVLGYTF
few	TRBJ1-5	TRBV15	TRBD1	TGTGCCACCAGCAGTTCCAGGGGGTCTCGACCCCAGCATTTT	CATSSSRGSRPQHF
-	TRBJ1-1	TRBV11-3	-	TGTGCCAGCAGCCAAGGCCCGGGGTACACTGAAGCTTTCTTT	CASSQGPGYTEAFF
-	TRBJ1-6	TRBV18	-	TGTGCCAGCTCACCACGGGGTCAGCCCCTCCACTTT	CASSPRGQPLHF
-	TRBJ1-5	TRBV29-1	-	TGCAGCGTTCTGACTGGGGTGGGTAATCAGCCCCAGCATTTT	CSVLTGVGNQPQHF
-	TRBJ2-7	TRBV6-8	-	TGTGCCAGCCGCAGGAGGAAAGAAGGGGAGCAGTACTTC	CASRRRKEGEQYF
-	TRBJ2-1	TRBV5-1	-	TGCGCCAGCAGCCAAGACCCTACAGGGCTCTACAATGAGCAGTTCTTC	CASSQDPTGLYNEQFF
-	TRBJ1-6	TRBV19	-	TGTGCCAGTAGACAGGCCTTTTATAATTCACCCCTCCACTTT	CASRQAFYNSPLHF
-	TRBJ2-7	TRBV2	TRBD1	TGTGCCAGCAGTGGCGGACAGGGGGATACCTACGAGCAGTACTTC	CASSGGQGDTYEQYF
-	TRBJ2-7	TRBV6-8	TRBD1	TGTGCCAGCAGTTCGAGCCGGGACAGGGTCCTCTACGAGCAGTACTTC	CASSSSRDRVLYEQYF
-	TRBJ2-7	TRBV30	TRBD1	TGTGCCTGGAGGATCCGGACAGGCCCGCCCTACGAGCAGTACTTC	CAWRIRTGPPYEQYF
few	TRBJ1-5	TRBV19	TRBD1	TGTGCCAGTAGTATATATCAGACAGGGACCCAGCCCCAGCATTTT	CASSIYQTGTQPQHF
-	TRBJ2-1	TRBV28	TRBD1	TGTGCCAGCAGTTTAGCTTTAGGGGGCGCGTTTCTTAGTGGGTTTTCCTTAGAGCAGTTCTTC	CASSLALGGAFLSGFSLEQFF
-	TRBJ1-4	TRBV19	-	TGTGCCAGTAGTATCGTCAGGGGCGGGGAAAAACTGTTTTTT	CASSIVRGGEKLFF
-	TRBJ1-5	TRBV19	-	TGTGCCGCCCGGTCGACGGTCTATAGCAATCAGCCCCAGCATTTT	CAARSTVYSNQPQHF
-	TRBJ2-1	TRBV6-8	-	TGTGCCATCAGTGGACGAACTAGCTCCTACAATGAGCAGTTCTTC	CAISGRTSSYNEQFF
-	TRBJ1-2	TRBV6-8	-	TGTGCCAGCAGTTACTTGTCAGGTTACTATGGCTACACCTTC	CASSYLSGYYGYTF
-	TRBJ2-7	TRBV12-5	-	TGTGCTAGTGGTTTATGGGGGCTTTACTCCTACGAGCAGTACTTC	CASGLWGLYSYEQYF
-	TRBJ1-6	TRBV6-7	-	TGTGCCAGCAACCAGGGAGGGTTGAATAATTCACCCCTCCACTTT	CASNQGGLNNSPLHF
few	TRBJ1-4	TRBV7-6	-	TGTGCCAGCACCCTAGGGGGGTTTGGGAATGAAAAACTGTTTTTT	CASTLGGFGNEKLFF
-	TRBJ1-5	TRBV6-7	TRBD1	TGTGCCAGCAGCCCGACAGGGTATAGCAATCAGCCCCAGCATTTT	CASSPTGYSNQPQHF
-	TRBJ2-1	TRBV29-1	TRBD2	TGCAGCGGTTTATCTAGCGGGGCGTACAATGAGCAGTTCTTC	CSGLSSGAYNEQFF
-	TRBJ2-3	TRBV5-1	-	TGCGCCAGCAGCGGGACGGACTACTTTCCTAGCACAGATACGCAGTATTTT	CASSGTDYFPSTDTQYF
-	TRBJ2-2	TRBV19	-	TGTGCTGGCTCAAGCGGACCGAACACCGGGGAGCTGTTTTTT	CAGSSGPNTGELFF
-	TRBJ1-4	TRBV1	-	TGCGCCAGCAGCCAGTTGCGAAGCGAAAAACTGTTTTTT	CASSQLRSEKLFF
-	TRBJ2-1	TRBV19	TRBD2	TGTGCCAGTAGTATTTCGAGCGGGATCCCCTACAATGAGCAGTTCTTC	CASSISSGIPYNEQFF
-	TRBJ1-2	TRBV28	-	TGTGCCAGCAGTTACCATTATCATTCTGCAGGGGATTACTATGGCTACACCTTC	CASSYHYHSAGDYYGYTF
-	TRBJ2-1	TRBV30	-	TGTGCCTGGACGCTAGGCTCCTACAATGAGCAGTTCTTC	CAWTLGSYNEQFF
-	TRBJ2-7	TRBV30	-	TGTGCCTGGAGTCCCCGGGGATCCTACGAGCAGTACTTC	CAWSPRGSYEQYF
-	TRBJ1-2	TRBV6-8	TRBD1	TGTGCCAGCAGTTCCCGGGACAGATATTTCTTGGGCTACACCTTC	CASSSRDRYFLGYTF
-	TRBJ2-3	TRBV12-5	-	TGTGCTAGTAACAGGGCCACAGATACGCAGTATTTT	CASNRATDTQYF
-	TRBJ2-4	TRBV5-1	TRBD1	TGCGCCAGCAGCTTGGGACAGGGAAACCCCAACATTCAGTACTTC	CASSLGQGNPNIQYF